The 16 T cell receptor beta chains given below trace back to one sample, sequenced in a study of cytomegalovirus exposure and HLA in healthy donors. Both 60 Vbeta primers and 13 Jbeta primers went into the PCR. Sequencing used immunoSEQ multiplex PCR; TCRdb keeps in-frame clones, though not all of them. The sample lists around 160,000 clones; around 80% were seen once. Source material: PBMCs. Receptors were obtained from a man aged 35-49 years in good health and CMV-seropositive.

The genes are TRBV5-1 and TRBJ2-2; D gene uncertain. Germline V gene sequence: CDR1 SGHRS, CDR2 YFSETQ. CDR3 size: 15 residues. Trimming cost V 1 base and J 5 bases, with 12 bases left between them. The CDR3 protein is CASSLRQDRTGELFF. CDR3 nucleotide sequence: TGCGCCAGCAGCTTGAGGCAGGATAGAACCGGGGAGCTGTTTTTT.

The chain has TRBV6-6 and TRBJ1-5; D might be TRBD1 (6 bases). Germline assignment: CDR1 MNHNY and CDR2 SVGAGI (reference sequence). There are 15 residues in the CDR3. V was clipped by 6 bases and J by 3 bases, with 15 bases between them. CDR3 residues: CASRFGGGYNQPQHF. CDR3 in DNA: TGTGCCAGCAGATTCGGGGGGGGCTACAATCAGCCCCAGCATTTT.

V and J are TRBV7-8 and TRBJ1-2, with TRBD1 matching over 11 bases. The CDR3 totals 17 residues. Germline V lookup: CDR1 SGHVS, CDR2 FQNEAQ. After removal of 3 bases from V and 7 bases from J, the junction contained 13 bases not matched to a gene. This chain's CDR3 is CASSLNPGTGGVRGYTF. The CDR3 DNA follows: TGTGCCAGCAGCTTGAACCCCGGGACAGGGGGGGTTCGTGGCTACACCTTC.

The CDR3 DNA reads as TGTGCCTGCCGGGACTTAAACATTCAGTACTTC. Encoded protein: CACRDLNIQYF. The genes are TRBV30 and TRBJ2-4; tentative D call: TRBD2 (6 bases). Deletions cut 6 bases from V and 6 bases from J, with 9 bases between. Looked up from germline, CDR1 is GTSNPN and CDR2 is SVGIG (reference sequence). The CDR3 has 11 residues.

The CDR3 bases are TGTGCCAGCACTCTTGGGGCCAACGTCCTGACTTTC. Translation: CASTLGANVLTF. This chain uses TRBV7-9 with TRBJ2-6; no reliable D call. V lost 7 bases to trimming and J lost 3 bases, with 4 bases between them. Germline V gene lookup returns CDR1 SEHNR and CDR2 FQNEAQ (reference sequence). This CDR3 spans 12 amino acids.

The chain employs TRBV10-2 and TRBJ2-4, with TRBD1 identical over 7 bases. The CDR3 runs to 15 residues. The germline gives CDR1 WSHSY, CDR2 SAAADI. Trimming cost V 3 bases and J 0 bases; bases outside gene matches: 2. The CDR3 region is CASSDRGLAKNIQYF. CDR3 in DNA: TGCGCCAGCAGTGACAGGGGGTTAGCCAAAAACATTCAGTACTTC.

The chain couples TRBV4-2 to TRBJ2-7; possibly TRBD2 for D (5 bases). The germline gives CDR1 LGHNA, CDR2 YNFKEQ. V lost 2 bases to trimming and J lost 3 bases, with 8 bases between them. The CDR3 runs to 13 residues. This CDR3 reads CASSQTGNYEQYF. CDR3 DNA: TGTGCCAGCAGCCAAACGGGGAACTACGAGCAGTACTTC.

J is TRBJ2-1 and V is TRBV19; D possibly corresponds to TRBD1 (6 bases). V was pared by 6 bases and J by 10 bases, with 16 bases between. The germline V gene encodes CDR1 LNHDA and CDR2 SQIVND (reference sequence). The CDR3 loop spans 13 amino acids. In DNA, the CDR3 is TGTGCCAGTAGGGGGGCAGGCTTAAGGGAGCAGTTCTTC. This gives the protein CASRGAGLREQFF.

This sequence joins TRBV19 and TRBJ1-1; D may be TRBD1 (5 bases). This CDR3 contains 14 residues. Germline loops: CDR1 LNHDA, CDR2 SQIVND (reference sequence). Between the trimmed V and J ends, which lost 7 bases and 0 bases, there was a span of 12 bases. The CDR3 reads CASTLEGLNTEAFF. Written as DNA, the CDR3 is TGTGCCAGTACTCTAGAGGGGCTGAACACTGAAGCTTTCTTT. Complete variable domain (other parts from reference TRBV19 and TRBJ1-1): DGGITQSPKYLFRKEGQNVTLSCEQNLNHDAMYWYRQDPGQGLRLIYYSQIVNDFQKGDIAEGYSVSREKKESFPLTVTSAQKNPTAFYLCASTLEGLNTEAFFGQGTRLTVV.

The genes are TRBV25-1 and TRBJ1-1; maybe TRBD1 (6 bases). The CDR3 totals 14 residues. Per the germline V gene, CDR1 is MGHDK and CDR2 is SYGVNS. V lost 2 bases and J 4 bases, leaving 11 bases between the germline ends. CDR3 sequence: CASSEGGGGTEAFF. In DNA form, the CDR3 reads TGTGCCAGCAGTGAAGGGGGGGGCGGCACTGAAGCTTTCTTT. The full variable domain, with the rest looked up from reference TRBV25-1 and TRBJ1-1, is EADIYQTPRYLVIGTGKKITLECSQTMGHDKMYWYQQDPGMELHLIHYSYGVNSTEKGDLSSESTVSRIRTEHFPLTLESARPSHTSQYLCASSEGGGGTEAFFGQGTRLTVV.

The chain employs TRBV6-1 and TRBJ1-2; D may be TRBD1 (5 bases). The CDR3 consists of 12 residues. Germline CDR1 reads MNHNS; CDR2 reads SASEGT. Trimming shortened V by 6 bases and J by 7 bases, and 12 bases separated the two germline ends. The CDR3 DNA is TGTGCCAGCAGACCCGGGGGACGTGGCTACACCTTC. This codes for CASRPGGRGYTF.

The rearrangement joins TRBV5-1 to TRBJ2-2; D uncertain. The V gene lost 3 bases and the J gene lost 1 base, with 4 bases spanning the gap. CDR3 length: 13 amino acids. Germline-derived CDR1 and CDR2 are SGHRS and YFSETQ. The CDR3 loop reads CASSSLNTGELFF. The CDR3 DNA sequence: TGCGCCAGCAGCTCCTTGAACACCGGGGAGCTGTTTTTT.

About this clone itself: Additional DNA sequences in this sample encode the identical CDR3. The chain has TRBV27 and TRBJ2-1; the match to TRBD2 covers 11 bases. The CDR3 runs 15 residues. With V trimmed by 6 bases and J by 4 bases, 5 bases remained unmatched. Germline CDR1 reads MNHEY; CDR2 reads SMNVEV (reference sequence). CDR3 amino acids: CASSLGTSGYNEQFF. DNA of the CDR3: TGTGCCAGCAGCCTTGGGACTAGCGGATACAATGAGCAGTTCTTC.

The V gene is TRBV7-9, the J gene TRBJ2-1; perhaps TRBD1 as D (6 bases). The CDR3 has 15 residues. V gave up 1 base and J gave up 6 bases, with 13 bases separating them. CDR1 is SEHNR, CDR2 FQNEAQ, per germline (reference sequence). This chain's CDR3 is CASSLGQASLNEQFF. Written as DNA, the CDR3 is TGTGCCAGCAGCTTAGGACAGGCCAGTCTCAATGAGCAGTTCTTC.

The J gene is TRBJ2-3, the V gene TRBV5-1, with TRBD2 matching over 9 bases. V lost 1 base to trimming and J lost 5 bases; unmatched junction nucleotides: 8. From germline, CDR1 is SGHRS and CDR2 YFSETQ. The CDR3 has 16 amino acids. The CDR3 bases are TGCGCCAGCAGCTTGTCGCCTAGCGGGAACGGAGATACGCAGTATTTT. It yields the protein CASSLSPSGNGDTQYF.

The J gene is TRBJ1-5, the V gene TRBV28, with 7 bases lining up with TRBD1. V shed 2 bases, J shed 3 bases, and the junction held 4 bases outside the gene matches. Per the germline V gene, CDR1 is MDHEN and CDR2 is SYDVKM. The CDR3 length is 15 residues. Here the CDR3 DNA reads TGTGCCAGCAGTTTAACGACAGGGCACAATCAGCCCCAGCATTTT. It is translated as CASSLTTGHNQPQHF.